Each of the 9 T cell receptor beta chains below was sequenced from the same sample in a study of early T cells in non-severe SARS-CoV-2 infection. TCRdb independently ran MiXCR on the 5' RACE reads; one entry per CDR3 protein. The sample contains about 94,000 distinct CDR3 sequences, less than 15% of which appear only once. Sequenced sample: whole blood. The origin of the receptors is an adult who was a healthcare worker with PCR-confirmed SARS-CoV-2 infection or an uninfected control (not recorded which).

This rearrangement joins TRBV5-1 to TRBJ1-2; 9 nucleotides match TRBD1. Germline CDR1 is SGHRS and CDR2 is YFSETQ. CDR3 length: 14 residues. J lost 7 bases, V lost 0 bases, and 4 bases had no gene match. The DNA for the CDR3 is TGCGCCAGCAGCTTGGGACAGGGGGACCGTGGCTACACCTTC. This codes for CASSLGQGDRGYTF. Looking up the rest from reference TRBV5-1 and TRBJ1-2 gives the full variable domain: KAGVTQTPRYLIKTRGQQVTLSCSPISGHRSVSWYQQTPGQGLQFLFEYFSETQRNKGNFPGRFSGRQFSNSRSEMNVSTLELGDSALYLCASSLGQGDRGYTFGSGTRLTVV.

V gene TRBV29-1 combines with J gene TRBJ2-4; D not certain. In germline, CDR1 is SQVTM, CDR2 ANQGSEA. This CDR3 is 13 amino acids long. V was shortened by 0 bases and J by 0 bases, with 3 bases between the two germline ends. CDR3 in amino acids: CSVEDLAKNIQYF. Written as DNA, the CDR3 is TGCAGCGTTGAAGATTTAGCCAAAAACATTCAGTACTTC.

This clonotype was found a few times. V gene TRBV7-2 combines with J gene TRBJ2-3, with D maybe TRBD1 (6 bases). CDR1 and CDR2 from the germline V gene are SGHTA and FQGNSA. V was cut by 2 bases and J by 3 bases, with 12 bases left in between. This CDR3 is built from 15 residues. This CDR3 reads CASSLRRTDTDTQYF. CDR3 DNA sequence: TGTGCCAGCAGCTTACGGAGGACAGATACAGATACGCAGTATTTT.

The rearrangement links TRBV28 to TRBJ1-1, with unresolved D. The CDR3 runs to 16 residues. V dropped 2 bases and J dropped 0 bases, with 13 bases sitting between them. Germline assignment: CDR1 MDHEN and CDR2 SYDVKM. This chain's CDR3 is CASSLSRPPMNTEAFF. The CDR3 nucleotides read TGTGCCAGCAGTTTAAGCAGGCCACCCATGAACACTGAAGCTTTCTTT.

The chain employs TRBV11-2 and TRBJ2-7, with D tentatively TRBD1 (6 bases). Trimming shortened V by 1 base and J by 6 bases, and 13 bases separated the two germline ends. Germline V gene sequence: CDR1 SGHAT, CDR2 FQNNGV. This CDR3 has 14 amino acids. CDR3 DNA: TGTGCCAGCAGCTTAGTAGGGGGTCGGGGCGAGCAGTACTTC. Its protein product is CASSLVGGRGEQYF.

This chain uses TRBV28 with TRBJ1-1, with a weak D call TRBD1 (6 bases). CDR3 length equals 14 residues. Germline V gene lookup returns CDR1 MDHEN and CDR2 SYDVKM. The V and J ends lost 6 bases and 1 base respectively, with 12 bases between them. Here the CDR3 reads CASRYPGENTEAFF. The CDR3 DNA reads TGTGCCAGCAGATATCCAGGGGAGAACACTGAAGCTTTCTTT.

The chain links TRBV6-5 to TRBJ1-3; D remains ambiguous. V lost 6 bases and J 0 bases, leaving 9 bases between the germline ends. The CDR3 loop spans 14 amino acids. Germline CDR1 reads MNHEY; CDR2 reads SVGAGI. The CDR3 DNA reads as TGTGCCAGCAGCCCCAGTACCTCTGGAAACACCATATATTTT. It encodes CASSPSTSGNTIYF.

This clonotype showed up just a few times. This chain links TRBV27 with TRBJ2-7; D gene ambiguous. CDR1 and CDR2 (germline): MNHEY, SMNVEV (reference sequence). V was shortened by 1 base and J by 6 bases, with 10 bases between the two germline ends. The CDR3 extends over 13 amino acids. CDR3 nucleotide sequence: TGTGCCAGCAGTTTATTCAAGGGCCTCGAGCAGTACTTC. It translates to CASSLFKGLEQYF.

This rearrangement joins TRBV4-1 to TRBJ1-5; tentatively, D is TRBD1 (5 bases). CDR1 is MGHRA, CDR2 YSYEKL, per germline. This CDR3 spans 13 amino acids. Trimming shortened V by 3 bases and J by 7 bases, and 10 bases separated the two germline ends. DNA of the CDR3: TGCGCCAGCAGCCAGGCCGGGGGACAGCCCCAGCATTTT. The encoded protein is CASSQAGGQPQHF.